This passage covers 9 T cell receptor beta chains from one sample sequenced in a study of T-cell reconstitution after alpha-beta-depleted transplantation in children (dated by TCRdb to about 2016). The library was made by PCR. The listed sequencing device is Illumina HiSeq 2500. TCR libraries were prepared with molecular barcoding, using unique molecular identifiers to normalize TCRbeta repertoire quantification. TCRdb's own reprocessing of the public reads used fastp at Q25 and MiXCR and kept productive beta chains. Rows are unified per CDR3 protein, each entry keeping the most common DNA and genes. The sample table holds 480,000 or so distinct CDR3 sequences, of which roughly a tenth were seen once. The top ten clones comprise about 2.1% of the sample. Sample treatment or condition, as interpreted from the label and publication: allogeneic hematopoietic cell transplantation with graft depleted of TCRalphabeta T cells and CD19 B cells.

Sequenced here: PBMCs, sampled before TCRalphabeta/CD19-depleted stem cell transplant. These receptor sequences come from a child aged 2 to 10 with inherited bone marrow failure, due to receive a stem cell transplant.

There are many counts of this clonotype. This chain links TRBV27 with TRBJ2-5; 8 bases are shared with TRBD1. Losses at the gene ends were 4 bases for V and 4 bases for J; bases not matched to a gene: 2. From germline, CDR1 is MNHEY and CDR2 SMNVEV (reference sequence). There are 13 residues in the CDR3. The CDR3 is CASSSQGAETQYF. CDR3 DNA: TGTGCCAGCAGTTCGCAGGGGGCAGAGACCCAGTACTTC.

At least ten counts were recorded for this clonotype. The chain links TRBV11-2 to TRBJ2-6; D is unresolved. CDR1 and CDR2 (germline): SGHAT, FQNNGV. The germline V and J ends were trimmed by 1 base and 0 bases, with 10 bases remaining between them. The CDR3 has 17 residues. The CDR3 is CASSLVVQISGANVLTF. The CDR3 region has the DNA TGTGCCAGCAGCTTAGTAGTCCAGATCTCTGGGGCCAACGTCCTGACTTTC.

This clonotype occurred many times. The J gene is TRBJ2-1, the V gene TRBV6-6, with D hard to call. The V gene's germline CDR1 is MNHNY and CDR2 SVGAGI (reference sequence). V lost 7 bases and J 4 bases, leaving 11 bases between the germline ends. The CDR3 extends over 13 amino acids. CDR3 bases: TGTGCCAGCAAGGGTGGCGGATACAATGAGCAGTTCTTC. Protein: CASKGGGYNEQFF.

In its sample, this clonotype was seen many times. The chain combines TRBV7-9 with TRBJ2-4, with 9 bases matching TRBD2. Germline V gives CDR1 SEHNR, CDR2 FQNEAQ (reference sequence). J gave up 1 base and V 1 base, and 5 bases lay outside the gene matches. This CDR3 region has 17 residues. CDR3 coding DNA: TGTGCCAGCAGCTTAGTAGTAGCGGGAGCTGCCAAAAACATTCAGTACTTC. Amino acids: CASSLVVAGAAKNIQYF. The variable domain in full, completed from reference TRBV7-9 and TRBJ2-4, reads DTGVSQNPRHKITKRGQNVTFRCDPISEHNRLYWYRQTLGQGPEFLTYFQNEAQLEKSRLLSDRFSAERPKGSFSTLEIQRTEQGDSAMYLCASSLVVAGAAKNIQYFGAGTRLSVL.

This clonotype occurred many times. This rearrangement joins TRBV9 to TRBJ2-2; 11 bases match TRBD2. CDR3 length equals 14 residues. Germline V gives CDR1 SGDLS, CDR2 YYNGEE. V was pared by 4 bases and J by 9 bases, with 5 bases of the junction left unmatched. The CDR3 nucleotides read TGTGCCAGCAGCCGAACTAGCGGGAGTAGGGAGCTGTTTTTT. It specifies CASSRTSGSRELFF.

This clonotype was detected a few times. CDR3 sequence: CAISGGQGAWDIQYF. The CDR3 bases are TGTGCCATCAGTGGGGGACAGGGGGCATGGGACATTCAGTACTTC. The V and J genes are TRBV10-3 and TRBJ2-4; 12 nucleotides line up with TRBD1. The V and J ends lost 4 bases and 8 bases, in that order; junction bases with no gene match: 6. The CDR3 sequence is 15 residues long. Germline V CDR1 and CDR2: ENHRY, SYGVKD.

The chain uses TRBV5-8 and TRBJ2-1, with TRBD1 matching 11 bases. With 5 bases clipped from V and 7 bases from J, the junction kept 8 bases outside the gene matches. The CDR3 extends over 15 amino acids. The germline CDR1 and CDR2 sequences are SGHTS and YDEGEE. CDR3 protein: CASSYRDRGRNEQFF. CDR3 coding DNA: TGTGCCAGCAGTTACCGGGACAGGGGGAGGAATGAGCAGTTCTTC. The full variable domain, its missing parts supplied by reference TRBV5-8 and TRBJ2-1, is EAGVTQSPTHLIKTRGQQATLRCSPISGHTSVYWYQQALGLGLQFLLWYDEGEERNRGNFPPRFSGRQFPNYSSELNVNALELEDSALYLCASSYRDRGRNEQFFGPGTRLTVL.

This clonotype was seen ten or more times. The rearrangement links TRBV6-1 to TRBJ1-1; D is undetermined. CDR1 and CDR2 from the germline V gene are MNHNS and SASEGT. There are 14 residues in the CDR3. With 3 bases removed from V and 2 bases from J, the gap between germline ends came to 10 bases. CDR3 bases: TGTGCCAGCAGTGATCCTCCAGCTAACACTGAAGCTTTCTTT. Amino acid sequence: CASSDPPANTEAFF.

This clonotype has just a few counts. The chain recombines TRBV12-3 or TRBV12-4 with TRBJ2-7; D gene uncertain. The CDR3 runs 14 residues. The V end lost 6 bases, the J end lost 0 bases, and 12 bases lay between the germline ends. The DNA for the CDR3 is TGTGCCAGCAGCACCGAAGCGCTCTCCTACGAGCAGTACTTC. Translation gives CASSTEALSYEQYF.